This passage covers 7 T cell receptor beta chains from one sample sequenced in a study of T-cell reconstitution after alpha-beta-depleted transplantation in children. Molecular barcoding with unique molecular identifiers was used for the TCRbeta library. TCRdb reanalysed the PCR reads using MiXCR and keeps one entry per CDR3 protein. The table records 500,000 to 650,000 distinct CDR3 sequences, 11% of them present only once. The sequenced sample was PBMCs, mostly from graft donor cells, obtained 180 days after TCRalphabeta/CD19-depleted stem cell transplant. The receptors come from a female patient aged 2-10 years who had a stem cell transplant for aplastic anemia, so the T cells may come from the graft donor.

This sequence joins TRBV6-6 and TRBJ2-3; no definite D call. The germline V gene has CDR1 MNHNY and CDR2 SVGAGI (reference sequence). The CDR3 has 13 amino acids. V dropped 11 bases and J dropped 3 bases, with 15 bases sitting between them. CDR3 nucleotide sequence: TGTGCCGGCCGCAGCTTGTTAACAGATACGCAGTATTTT. It yields the protein CAGRSLLTDTQYF.

The rearrangement links TRBV9 to TRBJ2-7, with a possible D match to TRBD1 (6 bases). Trimming stripped 3 bases from V and 1 base from J, with 11 bases between. Germline V gene sequence: CDR1 SGDLS, CDR2 YYNGEE. CDR3 length equals 14 residues. Here the CDR3 DNA reads TGTGCCAGCAGCGCCCAGACAGGTTCCTACGAGCAGTACTTC. Its translation is CASSAQTGSYEQYF.

This sequence joins TRBV20-1 and TRBJ2-3; TRBD2 matches 10 bases. Germline V CDR1 and CDR2: DFQATT, SNEGSKA (reference sequence). The CDR3 runs 13 residues. J lost 12 bases, V lost 1 base, and 7 bases had no gene match. The CDR3 loop reads CSARAVTSGAQYF. The CDR3 region has the DNA TGCAGTGCTAGAGCCGTCACTAGCGGGGCCCAGTATTTT.

This clonotype has at least ten counts. The gene calls are TRBV29-1 and TRBJ2-3; TRBD2 matches at 8 bases. V shed 1 base, J shed 2 bases, and the junction held 11 bases outside the gene matches. Germline loops: CDR1 SQVTM, CDR2 ANQGSEA. This CDR3 is built from 17 residues. As DNA, the CDR3 is TGCAGCGTTGAAGTGTCCGCACCGGGGGGGTCCACAGATACGCAGTATTTT. It translates to CSVEVSAPGGSTDTQYF.

In its sample, this clonotype was seen many times. The chain recombines TRBV5-1 with TRBJ2-7, with D tentatively TRBD1 or TRBD2 (6 bases each). V shed 2 bases and J shed 3 bases, with 15 bases lying between them. The CDR3 length is 15 residues. Germline V lookup: CDR1 SGHRS, CDR2 YFSETQ. CDR3 DNA sequence: TGCGCCAGCAGCTTCAGGGGATCGGGGGACTACGAGCAGTACGTC. Translating it yields CASSFRGSGDYEQYV.

The V and J genes are TRBV28 and TRBJ2-3; the D gene is possibly TRBD1 (5 bases). The CDR3 loop spans 16 amino acids. The V end lost 5 bases, the J end lost 4 bases, and 19 bases lay between the germline ends. Germline V gene data show CDR1 as MDHEN and CDR2 as SYDVKM. This CDR3 is CASSVTGIRIADTQYF. CDR3 DNA sequence: TGTGCCAGCAGTGTAACAGGAATCCGGATCGCAGATACGCAGTATTTT.

The CDR3, as DNA: TGTGCCAGCTCACCACTGGCGACAGGAACTGAAGAGACCCAGTACTTC. This gives the protein CASSPLATGTEETQYF. The rearrangement uses TRBV18 and TRBJ2-5, with D tentatively TRBD1 (6 bases). Germline V gene lookup returns CDR1 KGHSH and CDR2 LQKENI. This CDR3 is 16 amino acids long. V gave up 1 base and J gave up 3 bases, with 15 bases separating them.